What follows describes a single T cell receptor beta chain. The antigen is unknown. PCR primers comprised 60 Vbeta and 13 Jbeta primers. TCRdb's copy holds only in-frame clones and misses some; the assay was immunoSEQ multiplex PCR. The sample lists about 61,000 clones, about 90% occurring once. The V gene's germline CDR1 is SGHNT and CDR2 YENEEA. Trimming removed 2 bases at V and 0 bases at J, with 8 bases between. The length of the CDR3 is 14 residues. These data belong to a study of cytomegalovirus exposure and HLA in healthy donors. Turning to the study itself: Findings of an earlier analysis included 90 million to 120 million unique TCR beta sequences from some 200 million T cells.

Nominal health characterized the donors when sampled, though unrecorded immune exposures were likely. Findings and limits, study-wide: Sequencing had likely introduced a cluster of highly shared sequence variants as an artifact.

The sequence was collected from a man under 40 in good health and CMV-seropositive. This chain uses TRBV11-3 with TRBJ2-7; no definite D call. Sequenced sample: PBMCs. The CDR3 protein is CASSLLRASYEQYF. The CDR3 nucleotides read TGTGCCAGCAGCTTATTGAGAGCCTCCTACGAGCAGTACTTC.